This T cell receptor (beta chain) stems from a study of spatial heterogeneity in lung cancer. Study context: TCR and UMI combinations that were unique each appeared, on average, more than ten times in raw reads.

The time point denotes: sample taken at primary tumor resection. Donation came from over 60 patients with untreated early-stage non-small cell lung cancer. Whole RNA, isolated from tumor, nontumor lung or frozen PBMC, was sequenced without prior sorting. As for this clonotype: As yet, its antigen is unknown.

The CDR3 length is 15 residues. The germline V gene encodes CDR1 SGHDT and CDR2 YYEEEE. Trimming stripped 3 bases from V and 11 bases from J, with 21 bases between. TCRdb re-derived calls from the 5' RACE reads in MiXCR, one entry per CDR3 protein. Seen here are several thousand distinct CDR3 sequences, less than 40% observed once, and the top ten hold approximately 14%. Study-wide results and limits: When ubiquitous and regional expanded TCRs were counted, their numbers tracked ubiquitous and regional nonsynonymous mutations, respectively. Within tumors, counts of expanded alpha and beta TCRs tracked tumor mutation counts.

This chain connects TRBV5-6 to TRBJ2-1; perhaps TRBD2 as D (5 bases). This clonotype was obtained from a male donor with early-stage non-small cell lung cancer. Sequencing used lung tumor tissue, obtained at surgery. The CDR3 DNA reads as TGTGCCAGCAGCTGGCCCCCAGAGCGGTCTAGGCAGCAGTTCTTC. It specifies CASSWPPERSRQQFF.